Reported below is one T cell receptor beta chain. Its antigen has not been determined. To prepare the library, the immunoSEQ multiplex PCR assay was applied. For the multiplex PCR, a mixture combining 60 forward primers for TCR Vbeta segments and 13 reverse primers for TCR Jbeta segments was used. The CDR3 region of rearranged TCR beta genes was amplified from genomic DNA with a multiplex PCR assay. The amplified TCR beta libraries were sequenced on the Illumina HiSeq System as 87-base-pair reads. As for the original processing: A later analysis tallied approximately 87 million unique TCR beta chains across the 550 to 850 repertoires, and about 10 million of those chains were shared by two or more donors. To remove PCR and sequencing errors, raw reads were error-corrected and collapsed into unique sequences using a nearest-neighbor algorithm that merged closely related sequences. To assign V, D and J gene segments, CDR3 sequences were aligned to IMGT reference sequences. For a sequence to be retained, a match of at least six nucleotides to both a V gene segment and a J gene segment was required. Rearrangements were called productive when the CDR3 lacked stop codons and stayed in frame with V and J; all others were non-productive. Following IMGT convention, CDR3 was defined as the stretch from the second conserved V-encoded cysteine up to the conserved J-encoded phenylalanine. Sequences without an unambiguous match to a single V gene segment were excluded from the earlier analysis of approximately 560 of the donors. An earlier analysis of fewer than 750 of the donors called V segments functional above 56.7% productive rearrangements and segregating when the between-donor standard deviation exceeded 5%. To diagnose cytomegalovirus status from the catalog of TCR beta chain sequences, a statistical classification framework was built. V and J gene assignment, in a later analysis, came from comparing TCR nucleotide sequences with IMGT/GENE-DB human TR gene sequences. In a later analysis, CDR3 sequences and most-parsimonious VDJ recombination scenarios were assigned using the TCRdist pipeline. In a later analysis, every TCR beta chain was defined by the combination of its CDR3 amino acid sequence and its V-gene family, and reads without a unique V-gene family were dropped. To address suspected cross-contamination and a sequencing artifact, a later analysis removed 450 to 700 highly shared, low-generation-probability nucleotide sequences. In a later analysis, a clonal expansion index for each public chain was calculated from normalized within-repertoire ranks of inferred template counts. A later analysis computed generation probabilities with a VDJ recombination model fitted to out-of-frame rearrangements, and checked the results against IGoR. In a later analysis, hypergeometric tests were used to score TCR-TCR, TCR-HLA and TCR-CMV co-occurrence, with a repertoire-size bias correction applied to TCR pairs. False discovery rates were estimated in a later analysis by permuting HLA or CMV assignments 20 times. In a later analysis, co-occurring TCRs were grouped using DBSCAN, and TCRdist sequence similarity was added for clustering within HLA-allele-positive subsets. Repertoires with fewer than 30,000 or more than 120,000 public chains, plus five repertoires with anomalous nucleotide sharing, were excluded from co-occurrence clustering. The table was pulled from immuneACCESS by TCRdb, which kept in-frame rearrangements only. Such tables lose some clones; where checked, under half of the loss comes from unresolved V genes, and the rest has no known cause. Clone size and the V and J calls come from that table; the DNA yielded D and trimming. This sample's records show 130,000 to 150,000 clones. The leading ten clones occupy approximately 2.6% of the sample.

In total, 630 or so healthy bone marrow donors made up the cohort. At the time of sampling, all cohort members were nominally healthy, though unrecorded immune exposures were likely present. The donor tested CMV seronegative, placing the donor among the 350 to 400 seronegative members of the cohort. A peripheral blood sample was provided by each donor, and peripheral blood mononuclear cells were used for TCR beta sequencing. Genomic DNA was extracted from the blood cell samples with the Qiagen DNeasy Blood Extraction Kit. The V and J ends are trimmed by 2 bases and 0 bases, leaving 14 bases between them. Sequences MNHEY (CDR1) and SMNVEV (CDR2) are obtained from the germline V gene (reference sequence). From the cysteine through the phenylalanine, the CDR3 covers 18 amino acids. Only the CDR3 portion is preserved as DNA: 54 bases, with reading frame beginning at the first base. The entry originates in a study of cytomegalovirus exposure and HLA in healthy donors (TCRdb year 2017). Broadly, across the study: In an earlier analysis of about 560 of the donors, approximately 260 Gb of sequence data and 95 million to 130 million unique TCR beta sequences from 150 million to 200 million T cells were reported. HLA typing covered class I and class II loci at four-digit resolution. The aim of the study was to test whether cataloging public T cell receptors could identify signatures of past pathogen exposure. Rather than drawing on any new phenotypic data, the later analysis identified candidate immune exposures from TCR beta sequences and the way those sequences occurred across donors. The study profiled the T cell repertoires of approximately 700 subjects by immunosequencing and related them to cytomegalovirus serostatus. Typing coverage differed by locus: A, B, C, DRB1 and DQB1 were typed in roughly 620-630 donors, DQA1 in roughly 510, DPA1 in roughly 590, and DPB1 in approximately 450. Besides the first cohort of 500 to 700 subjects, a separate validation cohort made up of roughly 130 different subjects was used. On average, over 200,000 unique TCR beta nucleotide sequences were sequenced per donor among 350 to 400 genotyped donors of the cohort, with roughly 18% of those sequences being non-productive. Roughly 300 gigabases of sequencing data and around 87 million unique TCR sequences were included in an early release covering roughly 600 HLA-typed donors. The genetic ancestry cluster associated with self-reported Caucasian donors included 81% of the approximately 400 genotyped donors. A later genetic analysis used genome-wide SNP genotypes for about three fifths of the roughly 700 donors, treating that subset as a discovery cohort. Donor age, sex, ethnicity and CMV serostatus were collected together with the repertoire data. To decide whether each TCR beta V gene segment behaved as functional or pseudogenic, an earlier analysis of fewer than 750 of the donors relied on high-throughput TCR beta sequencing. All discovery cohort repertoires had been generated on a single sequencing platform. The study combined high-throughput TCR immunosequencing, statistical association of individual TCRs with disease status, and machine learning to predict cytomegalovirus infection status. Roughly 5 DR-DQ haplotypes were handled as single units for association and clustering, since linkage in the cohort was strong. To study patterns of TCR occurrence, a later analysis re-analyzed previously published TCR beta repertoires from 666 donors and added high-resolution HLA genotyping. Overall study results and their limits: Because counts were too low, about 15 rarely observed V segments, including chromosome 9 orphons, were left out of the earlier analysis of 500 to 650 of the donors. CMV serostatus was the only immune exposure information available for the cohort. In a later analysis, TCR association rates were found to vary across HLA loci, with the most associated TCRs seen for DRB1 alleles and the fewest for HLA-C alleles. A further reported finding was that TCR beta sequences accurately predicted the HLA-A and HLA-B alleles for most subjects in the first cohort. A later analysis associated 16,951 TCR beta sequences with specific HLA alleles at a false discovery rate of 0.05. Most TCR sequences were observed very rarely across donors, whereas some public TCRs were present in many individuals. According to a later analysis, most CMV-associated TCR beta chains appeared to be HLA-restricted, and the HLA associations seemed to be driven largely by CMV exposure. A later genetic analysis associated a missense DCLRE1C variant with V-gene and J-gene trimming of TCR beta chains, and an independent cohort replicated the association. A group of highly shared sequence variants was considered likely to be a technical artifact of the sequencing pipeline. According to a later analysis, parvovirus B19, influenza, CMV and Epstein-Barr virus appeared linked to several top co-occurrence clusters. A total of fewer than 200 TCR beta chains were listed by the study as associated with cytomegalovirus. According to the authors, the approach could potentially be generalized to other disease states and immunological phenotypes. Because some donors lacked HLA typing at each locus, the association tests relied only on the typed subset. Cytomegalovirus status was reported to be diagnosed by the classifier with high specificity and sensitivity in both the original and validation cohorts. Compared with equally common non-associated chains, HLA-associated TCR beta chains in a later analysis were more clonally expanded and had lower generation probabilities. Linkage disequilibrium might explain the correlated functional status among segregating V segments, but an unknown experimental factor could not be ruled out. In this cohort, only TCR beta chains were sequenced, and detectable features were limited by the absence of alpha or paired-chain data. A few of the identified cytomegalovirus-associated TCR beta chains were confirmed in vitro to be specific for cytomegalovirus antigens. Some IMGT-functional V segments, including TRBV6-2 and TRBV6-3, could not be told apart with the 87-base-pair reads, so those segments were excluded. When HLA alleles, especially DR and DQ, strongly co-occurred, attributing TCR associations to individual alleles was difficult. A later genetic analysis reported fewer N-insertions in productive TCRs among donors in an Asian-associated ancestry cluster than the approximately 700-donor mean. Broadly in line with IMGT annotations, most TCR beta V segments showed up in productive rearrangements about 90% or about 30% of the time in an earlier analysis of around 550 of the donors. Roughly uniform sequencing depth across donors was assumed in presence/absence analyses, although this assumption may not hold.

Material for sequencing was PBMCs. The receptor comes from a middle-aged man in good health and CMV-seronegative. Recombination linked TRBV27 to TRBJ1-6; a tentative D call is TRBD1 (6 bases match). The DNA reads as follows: TGTGCCAGCAGTTTAGACAGGCCCACTAGCTCCTATAATTCACCCCTCCACTTT. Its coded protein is CASSLDRPTSSYNSPLHF.